The 26 T cell receptor beta chains below all came from one sample that was sequenced in a study of T-cell memory formation after mild COVID-19. TCRdb re-derived calls from the 5' RACE reads in MiXCR, one entry per CDR3 protein. Of about 200,000 distinct CDR3 sequences in the sample, over 7.5% were seen once. Sequencing used PBMCs or a T cell subset sorted from them (not recorded which). These receptors originate from a man aged 18 to 35 who had mild COVID-19 (a few samples of this study predate the infection). Cell type and time point are not known.

V is TRBV12-3 or TRBV12-4 and J is TRBJ2-5; TRBD1 is a possible D gene (5 bases). This CDR3 spans 14 amino acids. V lost 6 bases and J 5 bases, leaving 16 bases between the germline ends. The CDR3 is CASRPTAVPETQYF. Written as DNA, the CDR3 is TGTGCCAGCAGACCGACAGCCGTCCCGGAGACCCAGTACTTC.

This clonotype was counted a few times. The V call is TRBV6-5, the J call TRBJ1-1; D unresolved. The germline gives CDR1 MNHEY, CDR2 SVGAGI. This CDR3 is 15 amino acids long. V was clipped by 2 bases and J by 0 bases, with 10 bases between them. The CDR3 coding sequence is TGTGCCAGCAGTTACCGGCGGCGCGTGAACACTGAAGCTTTCTTT. Translation gives CASSYRRRVNTEAFF.

The chain joins TRBV19 to TRBJ1-1, with 10 positions matching TRBD1. This CDR3 contains 13 residues. With 8 bases clipped from V and 5 bases from J, the junction kept 5 bases outside the gene matches. Germline CDR1 and CDR2: LNHDA and SQIVND (reference sequence). The CDR3, as DNA: TGTGCCAGTGCGGACAGGGGGTTGACTGAAGCTTTCTTT. Protein product: CASADRGLTEAFF.

This chain connects TRBV5-1 to TRBJ1-5; no firm D call. CDR1 SGHRS and CDR2 YFSETQ come from the germline V gene. Trimming took 0 bases from V and 7 from J, leaving 14 bases between them. This CDR3 contains 15 residues. CDR3 DNA sequence: TGCGCCAGCAGCTTGGGGGAAGGTCTTTACCAGCCCCAGCATTTT. Translation gives CASSLGEGLYQPQHF.

In regard to this clonotype: Because it lacks the conserved phenylalanine or tryptophan at the end, this CDR3 is likely a read error. The chain is built from TRBV6-5 and TRBJ1-1; TRBD1 aligns across 8 bases. This CDR3 contains 15 residues. The V gene's germline CDR1 is MNHEY and CDR2 SVGAGI. The junction had 7 bases not matched to a gene; V was cut back by 5 bases and J by 2 bases. CDR3 bases: TGTGCCAGCAGTCGGTCCGGGACAGGTAACACTGAAGCTTTCTCT. Its protein product is CASSRSGTGNTEAFS.

The chain recombines TRBV30 with TRBJ1-2; D remains unclear. Germline V CDR1 and CDR2: GTSNPN, SVGIG (reference sequence). With 2 bases removed from V and 2 bases from J, the gap between germline ends came to 6 bases. The CDR3 is 12 residues long. CDR3 sequence: CAWSNGNYGYTF. CDR3 nucleotides: TGTGCCTGGAGTAACGGGAACTATGGCTACACCTTC.

The chain combines TRBV5-1 with TRBJ1-1; D unresolved. Trimming stripped 4 bases from V and 0 bases from J, with 10 bases between. The CDR3 spans 14 residues. Germline-derived CDR1 and CDR2 are SGHRS and YFSETQ. The CDR3 here is CASSPVSVNTEAFF. The CDR3 DNA follows: TGCGCCAGCAGCCCGGTTTCGGTGAACACTGAAGCTTTCTTT.

The V and J genes are TRBV20-1 and TRBJ2-5; D not certain. CDR1 DFQATT and CDR2 SNEGSKA come from the germline V gene (reference sequence). With 3 bases removed from V and 4 bases from J, the gap between germline ends came to 18 bases. This CDR3 region has 15 residues. In DNA, the CDR3 is TGCAGTGCTAGCGGTGGGGTGGGCGGTGGAGAGACCCAGTACTTC. It codes for CSASGGVGGGETQYF.

V is TRBV5-1 and J is TRBJ2-1; D possibly corresponds to TRBD2 (7 bases). Germline loops: CDR1 SGHRS, CDR2 YFSETQ. Deletions cut 4 bases from V and 9 bases from J, with 20 bases between. The CDR3 extends over 15 amino acids. CDR3 DNA sequence: TGCGCCAGCAGCCTAGTCGGGGGGCCTTTTGGTGAGCAGTTCTTC. It is translated as CASSLVGGPFGEQFF.

The gene calls are TRBV7-6 and TRBJ2-1; 7 bases match TRBD2. Trimming cost V 5 bases and J 1 base; bases outside gene matches: 8. Germline CDR1 reads SGHVS; CDR2 reads FNYEAQ. The CDR3 consists of 16 residues. The CDR3 spells CASSLFGGGSYNEQFF. Here the CDR3 DNA reads TGTGCCAGCAGCCTATTTGGGGGAGGGTCCTACAATGAGCAGTTCTTC.

V is TRBV3-1 and J is TRBJ2-5; D gene unclear. The germline V and J ends were trimmed by 4 bases and 3 bases, with 9 bases remaining between them. The CDR3 is 13 amino acids. Germline CDR1 reads LGHDT; CDR2 reads YNNKEL (reference sequence). CDR3 nucleotide sequence: TGTGCCAGCAGCCTAAACCTCGAAGAGACCCAGTACTTC. Amino acids: CASSLNLEETQYF.

In its sample, this clonotype was seen a few times. The chain has TRBV5-1 and TRBJ2-1, with D maybe TRBD1 (6 bases). CDR3 length: 15 amino acids. V was clipped by 4 bases and J by 9 bases, with 20 bases between them. The germline CDR1 and CDR2 sequences are SGHRS and YFSETQ. Here the CDR3 reads CASSQDSRVPGEQFF. In DNA, the CDR3 is TGCGCCAGCAGCCAGGACAGTCGGGTACCGGGTGAGCAGTTCTTC. Based on the CDR3 plus reference TRBV5-1 and TRBJ2-1, the full variable domain is KAGVTQTPRYLIKTRGQQVTLSCSPISGHRSVSWYQQTPGQGLQFLFEYFSETQRNKGNFPGRFSGRQFSNSRSEMNVSTLELGDSALYLCASSQDSRVPGEQFFGPGTRLTVL.

This clonotype was seen at least ten times. The V gene is TRBV20-1, the J gene TRBJ1-5; D possibly corresponds to TRBD1 (5 bases). This CDR3 comprises 14 residues. CDR1 and CDR2 from the germline V gene are DFQATT and SNEGSKA (reference sequence). Trimming removed 3 bases from V and 3 bases from J, with 12 bases in between. The CDR3 sequence: CSASKDSFNQPQHF. Here the CDR3 DNA reads TGCAGTGCTAGTAAAGACAGCTTCAATCAGCCCCAGCATTTT.

As for this clonotype: Sequence at one end of the junction differs from germline and may be a read error. The chain combines TRBV4-3 with TRBJ2-3; D is unclear. CDR1 LGHNA and CDR2 YSLEER come from the germline V gene. This CDR3 has 14 residues. The DNA of the CDR3 is TGCGCCAGCAGCCAAGATGATTCCACAGTTACGCAGTATTTT. Translating it yields CASSQDDSTVTQYF.

The V gene is TRBV20-1, the J gene TRBJ2-1; TRBD1 agrees at 10 bases. This CDR3 is built from 14 residues. With 1 base clipped from V and 15 bases from J, the junction kept 12 bases outside the gene matches. Germline CDR1 and CDR2: DFQATT and SNEGSKA (reference sequence). In DNA form, the CDR3 reads TGCAGTGCTAGAGGTGCAACCGGGACAGGGGATCCGTTCTTC. Translation: CSARGATGTGDPFF.

This clonotype was found a few times. The rearrangement joins TRBV7-2 to TRBJ2-6, with no clear D. The ends were cut back, 8 bases at V and 4 bases at J, with 9 bases in the middle. This CDR3 is built from 13 residues. Germline assignment: CDR1 SGHTA and CDR2 FQGNSA. CDR3 loop: CASCPVGANVLTF. In DNA form, the CDR3 reads TGTGCCAGCTGCCCAGTCGGGGCCAACGTCCTGACTTTC.

This CDR3 reads CASRPVGRGGSTDTQYF. CDR3 bases: TGTGCCAGCAGGCCAGTGGGGCGTGGGGGGAGCACAGATACGCAGTATTTT. The chain couples TRBV11-2 to TRBJ2-3, with D possibly TRBD2 on 6 matching bases. Trimming removed 6 bases from V and 0 bases from J, with 19 bases in between. Per germline, CDR1 SGHAT and CDR2 FQNNGV. This CDR3 spans 17 amino acids.

There are many counts of this clonotype. The rearrangement joins TRBV5-1 to TRBJ2-7; 7 nucleotides line up with TRBD2. The V gene end was trimmed by 4 bases and the J gene end by 0 bases; junction bases not matched to a gene: 1. Germline V gene sequence: CDR1 SGHRS, CDR2 YFSETQ. This CDR3 comprises 13 residues. CDR3: CASSTGGSYEQYF. The CDR3 DNA reads as TGCGCCAGCAGCACGGGGGGCTCCTACGAGCAGTACTTC.

The chain is built from TRBV7-9 and TRBJ2-2, with 8 bases identical to TRBD1. Trimming cost V 2 bases and J 4 bases; bases outside gene matches: 9. Germline-derived CDR1 and CDR2 are SEHNR and FQNEAQ (reference sequence). The CDR3 has 17 residues. This chain's CDR3 is CASSLRVGQGGTGELFF. In DNA, the CDR3 is TGTGCCAGCAGCTTACGGGTCGGACAGGGTGGCACCGGGGAGCTGTTTTTT. Combining the CDR3 with reference TRBV7-9 and TRBJ2-2 gives the whole variable domain DTGVSQNPRHKITKRGQNVTFRCDPISEHNRLYWYRQTLGQGPEFLTYFQNEAQLEKSRLLSDRFSAERPKGSFSTLEIQRTEQGDSAMYLCASSLRVGQGGTGELFFGEGSRLTVL.

This rearrangement joins TRBV10-2 to TRBJ2-7; D gene uncertain. V dropped 6 bases and J dropped 3 bases, with 9 bases sitting between them. CDR1 and CDR2 (germline): WSHSY, SAAADI. This CDR3 contains 12 residues. The CDR3 sequence is CASRDLLYEQYF. The CDR3 DNA reads as TGCGCCAGCAGGGACCTTCTCTACGAGCAGTACTTC.

V usage is TRBV2 and J usage is TRBJ2-7, with D possibly matching TRBD1 (8 bases). The end of the DNA is better explained by TRBJ2-5, so the J call may be wrong. The CDR3 has 15 residues. Germline-derived CDR1 and CDR2 are SNHLY and FYNNEI. DNA of the CDR3: TGTGCCAGCAGGACCGACAGGGGAGGGCAAGAGACCCAGTACTTC. As protein: CASRTDRGGQETQYF.

The chain joins TRBV29-1 to TRBJ1-2; D is unclear. V shed 6 bases and J shed 2 bases, with 10 bases lying between them. CDR3 length: 12 residues. Looked up from germline, CDR1 is SQVTM and CDR2 is ANQGSEA. The CDR3 bases are TGCAGCGTGGAGAGGGTAAACTATGGCTACACCTTC. It yields the protein CSVERVNYGYTF.

This clonotype was recorded a few times. This chain uses TRBV7-9 with TRBJ2-5; the D gene could be TRBD1 or TRBD2 (5 bases each). The CDR3 runs to 15 residues. V was pared by 8 bases and J by 1 base, with 17 bases between. Germline V gene sequence: CDR1 SEHNR, CDR2 FQNEAQ (reference sequence). This CDR3 reads CASVDSGTVQETQYF. As DNA, the CDR3 is TGTGCCAGCGTGGATTCGGGGACCGTCCAAGAGACCCAGTACTTC.

This chain uses TRBV27 with TRBJ2-2; 12 positions agree with TRBD1. V dropped 6 bases and J dropped 7; count of bases not matched to a gene: 6. This CDR3 contains 15 residues. Germline V gene lookup returns CDR1 MNHEY and CDR2 SMNVEV (reference sequence). CDR3 residues: CASSTGQGAVGELFF. The CDR3 region has the DNA TGTGCCAGCAGCACGGGACAGGGGGCTGTCGGGGAGCTGTTTTTT.

This clonotype came up many times. This chain joins TRBV7-3 and TRBJ2-3; D call uncertain. CDR1 is SGHTA and CDR2 is FQGTGA in the germline V gene. V was trimmed by 5 bases and J by 4 bases, leaving 16 bases between them. The CDR3 sequence is 15 residues long. The DNA for the CDR3 is TGTGCCAGCAGCCTCGGCGCGAGCGCGGCAGATACGCAGTATTTT. Its translation: CASSLGASAADTQYF.

V is TRBV20-1 and J is TRBJ2-7; 9 bases line up with TRBD2. This CDR3 spans 16 amino acids. Germline CDR1 and CDR2: DFQATT and SNEGSKA (reference sequence). Trimming removed 0 bases from V and 4 bases from J; junction bases left unmatched: 10. This CDR3 reads CSAREGQTSGVYEQYF. The CDR3 bases are TGCAGTGCTAGAGAAGGTCAGACTAGCGGAGTTTACGAGCAGTACTTC.